This is a list of T cell receptor beta chains from one sample in a study of post-analysis software for immune sequencing data. Each CDR3 protein gets one entry after TCRdb re-called the PCR reads with MiXCR. This table has roughly 170,000 distinct CDR3 sequences, 25% to 35% appearing once. Sequencing was carried out using blood. The receptors shown here come from a girl aged 5-17 years with multiple sclerosis. CDR3s include the opening cysteine and the closing phenylalanine or tryptophan. A D gene is named only where the DNA matches it firmly. Clone size, where shown, is once, few, many, or a class for clones that have expanded.

>TRBV4-1|.|TRBJ1-6|few
CASSQDFGVEGNAPLHF
TGCGCCAGCAGCCAAGATTTCGGGGTCGAAGGGAACGCACCCCTCCACTTT
>TRBV9|.|TRBJ2-1|.
CASSVTAPLFSEQFF
TGTGCCAGCAGCGTAACCGCCCCGCTCTTCAGTGAGCAGTTCTTC
>TRBV5-1|.|TRBJ1-1|few
CASSLESVNTEAFF
TGCGCCAGCAGCTTGGAGTCCGTCAACACTGAAGCTTTCTTT
>TRBV10-3|.|TRBJ1-1|.
CAINPDGGTEAFF
TGTGCCATCAATCCGGACGGCGGAACTGAAGCTTTCTTT
>TRBV18|.|TRBJ2-4|.
CASSRDDRDAIQYF
TGTGCCAGCTCACGGGATGACCGAGATGCCATTCAGTACTTC
>TRBV10-2|TRBD2|TRBJ2-7|many
CASSESGIAGVSSYEQYF
TGCGCCAGCAGTGAGTCGGGGATAGCGGGAGTCAGTTCGTACGAGCAGTACTTC
>TRBV12-3/TRBV12-4|.|TRBJ2-3|once
CASSRTDTDTQYF
TGTGCCAGCAGTCGGACCGACACAGATACGCAGTATTTT
>TRBV27|.|TRBJ1-1|.
CASGGGHPRWNTEAFF
TGTGCCAGCGGGGGGGGGCACCCCCGATGGAACACTGAAGCTTTCTTT
>TRBV12-3/TRBV12-4|.|TRBJ2-3|few
CASTPRVTTDTQYF
TGTGCCAGCACCCCACGGGTCACAACAGATACGCAGTATTTT
>TRBV4-1|.|TRBJ1-5|.
CASSQVVGSVQPQHF
TGCGCCAGCAGCCAAGTAGTAGGGTCGGTACAGCCCCAGCATTTT
>TRBV20-1|.|TRBJ2-3|many
CSARSSTDTQYF
TGCAGTGCTAGGAGCAGCACAGATACGCAGTATTTT
>TRBV11-3|.|TRBJ2-3|many
CASSPGSTDTQYF
TGTGCCAGCAGCCCCGGAAGCACAGATACGCAGTATTTT
>TRBV5-1|.|TRBJ2-1|many
CASSLAGEELAAFF
TGCGCCAGCAGCTTGGCCGGTGAGGAGCTAGCTGCGTTCTTC
>TRBV29-1|.|TRBJ2-6|few
CSVEGLRSGANVLTF
TGCAGCGTTGAAGGGCTCCGCTCTGGGGCCAACGTCCTGACTTTC
>TRBV29-1|.|TRBJ1-5|.
CSAGQKDQPQHF
TGCAGCGCAGGACAGAAGGATCAGCCCCAGCATTTT
>TRBV5-1|TRBD2|TRBJ2-3|.
CASSLRGGRISDTQYF
TGCGCCAGCAGCTTGAGGGGCGGGAGGATTTCAGATACGCAGTATTTT
>TRBV11-2|.|TRBJ1-2|many
CASSLTKTGPYGYTF
TGTGCCAGCAGCTTAACCAAAACAGGGCCCTATGGCTACACCTTC
>TRBV30|.|TRBJ2-1|few
CAWSGHGSYNEQFF
TGTGCCTGGAGTGGTCACGGGTCCTACAATGAGCAGTTCTTC
>TRBV27|TRBD1|TRBJ2-5|.
CASSFPDRGGIQYF
TGTGCCAGCAGTTTCCCCGACAGGGGGGGAATCCAGTACTTC
>TRBV13|.|TRBJ1-6|many
CASSFFIPRTGSISPLHF
TGTGCCAGCAGCTTCTTTATACCGAGGACCGGGTCGATTTCACCCCTCCACTTT
>TRBV28|.|TRBJ2-1|many
CASSPPGLDEQFF
TGTGCCAGCAGTCCCCCGGGCCTGGATGAGCAGTTCTTC
>TRBV7-3|.|TRBJ1-1|few
CASSLGGAGDTEAFF
TGTGCCAGCAGCTTAGGAGGGGCAGGGGACACTGAAGCTTTCTTT
>TRBV5-1|TRBD1|TRBJ2-5|.
CASSLEDRGGQETQYF
TGCGCCAGCAGCCTAGAGGACAGGGGAGGGCAAGAGACCCAGTACTTC
>TRBV27|TRBD1|TRBJ1-2|many
CASSRDSLSNYGYTF
TGTGCCAGCAGTCGGGACAGCCTATCTAACTATGGCTACACCTTC
>TRBV29-1|.|TRBJ1-2|many
CSVVLDRGYGYTF
TGCAGCGTTGTTTTGGACAGAGGCTATGGCTACACCTTC
>TRBV12-3/TRBV12-4|.|TRBJ1-2|many
CASSSPGSNGYTF
TGTGCCAGCAGTTCCCCCGGGAGTAATGGCTACACCTTC
>TRBV7-8|.|TRBJ2-1|few
CASSYLQGGYNEQFF
TGTGCCAGCAGCTACCTCCAGGGTGGGTACAATGAGCAGTTCTTC
>TRBV11-2|.|TRBJ2-7|many
CASSFGSSWSYEQYF
TGTGCCAGCAGCTTCGGTAGTTCTTGGTCCTACGAGCAGTACTTC
>TRBV12-3/TRBV12-4|TRBD2|TRBJ2-6|many
CASRLLAGGANVLTF
TGTGCCAGCAGACTTCTAGCGGGTGGGGCCAACGTCCTGACTTTC
>TRBV7-3|TRBD2|TRBJ2-1|.
CAGSTGTSVYNEQFF
TGTGCCGGCAGCACTGGGACTAGCGTCTACAATGAGCAGTTCTTC
>TRBV3-1|TRBD2|TRBJ2-1|few
CASSLRTSGRAGEQFF
TGTGCCAGCAGTCTTCGTACTAGCGGGAGGGCGGGTGAGCAGTTCTTC
>TRBV10-3|.|TRBJ1-2|.
CAISDIAYGYGYTF
TGTGCCATCAGTGATATCGCCTATGGGTATGGCTACACCTTC
>TRBV7-9|TRBD1|TRBJ2-7|many
CASSFRDRPLYEQYF
TGTGCCAGCAGCTTCCGGGACAGGCCTCTCTACGAGCAGTACTTC
>TRBV7-9|TRBD2|TRBJ2-3|many
CASSPGLAREDTQYF
TGTGCCAGCAGCCCGGGACTAGCGAGGGAAGATACGCAGTATTTT
>TRBV20-1|.|TRBJ1-5|few
CSASDRVLGGNQPQHF
TGCAGTGCTTCCGACAGAGTGTTGGGGGGCAATCAGCCCCAGCATTTT
>TRBV12-3/TRBV12-4|.|TRBJ2-2|.
CASTTRADTGELFF
TGTGCCAGCACCACACGGGCGGACACCGGGGAGCTGTTTTTT
>TRBV6-6|TRBD2|TRBJ2-7|many
CASAGASYEQYF
TGTGCCAGCGCGGGAGCGTCCTACGAGCAGTACTTC
>TRBV6-1|.|TRBJ2-7|.
CASSVLTGLSYEQYF
TGTGCCAGCAGTGTTTTAACAGGGCTCTCCTACGAGCAGTACTTC
>TRBV29-1|.|TRBJ1-1|.
CSVGKGSGTEAFF
TGCAGCGTTGGGAAGGGTTCGGGGACTGAAGCTTTCTTT
>TRBV10-3|.|TRBJ2-3|many
CAISESGLSTDTQYF
TGTGCCATCAGCGAATCGGGACTGTCCACAGATACGCAGTATTTT
>TRBV10-3|.|TRBJ2-7|many
CAIGLSGDREQYF
TGTGCCATCGGGCTCTCCGGGGATCGCGAGCAGTACTTC
>TRBV20-1|.|TRBJ1-2|.
CSATGTTNYGYTF
TGCAGTGCAACGGGAACCACTAACTATGGCTACACCTTC
>TRBV5-1|.|TRBJ2-5|few
CASSLVNGEETQYF
TGCGCCAGCAGCTTGGTGAACGGGGAAGAGACCCAGTACTTC